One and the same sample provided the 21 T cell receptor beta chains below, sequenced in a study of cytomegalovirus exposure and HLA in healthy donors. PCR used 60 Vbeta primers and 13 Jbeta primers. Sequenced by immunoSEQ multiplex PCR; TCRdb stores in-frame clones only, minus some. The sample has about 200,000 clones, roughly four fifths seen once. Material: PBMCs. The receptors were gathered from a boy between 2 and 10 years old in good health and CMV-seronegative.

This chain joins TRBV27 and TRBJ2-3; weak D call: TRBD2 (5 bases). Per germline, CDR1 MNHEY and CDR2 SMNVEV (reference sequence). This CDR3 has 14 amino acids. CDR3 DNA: TGTACATCAGCGAGGGCACCTAGCACAGATACGCAGTATTTT. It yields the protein CTSARAPSTDTQYF.

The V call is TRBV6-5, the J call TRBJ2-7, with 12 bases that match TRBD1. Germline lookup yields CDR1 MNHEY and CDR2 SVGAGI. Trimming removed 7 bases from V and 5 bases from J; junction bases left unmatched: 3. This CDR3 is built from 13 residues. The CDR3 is CASTRDRGHEQYF. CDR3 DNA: TGTGCCAGCACCCGGGACAGGGGGCACGAGCAGTACTTC.

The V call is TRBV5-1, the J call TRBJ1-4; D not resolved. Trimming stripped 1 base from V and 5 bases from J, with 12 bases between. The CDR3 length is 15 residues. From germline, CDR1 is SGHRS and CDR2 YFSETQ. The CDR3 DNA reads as TGCGCCAGCAGCTTGCAGGTAGAAACGAATGAAAAACTGTTTTTT. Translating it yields CASSLQVETNEKLFF.

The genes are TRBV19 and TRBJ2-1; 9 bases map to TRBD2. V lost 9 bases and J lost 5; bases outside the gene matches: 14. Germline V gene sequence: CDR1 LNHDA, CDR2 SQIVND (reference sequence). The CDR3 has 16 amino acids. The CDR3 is CASSKSLAGFNNEQFF. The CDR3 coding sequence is TGTGCCAGCTCAAAATCGCTAGCGGGGTTTAACAATGAGCAGTTCTTC.

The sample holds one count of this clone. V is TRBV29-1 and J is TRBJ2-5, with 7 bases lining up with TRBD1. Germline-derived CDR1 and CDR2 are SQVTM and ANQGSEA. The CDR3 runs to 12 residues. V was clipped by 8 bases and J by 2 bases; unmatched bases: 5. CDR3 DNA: TGCAGCTATAGACAGGGACAAGAGACCCAGTACTTC. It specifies CSYRQGQETQYF.

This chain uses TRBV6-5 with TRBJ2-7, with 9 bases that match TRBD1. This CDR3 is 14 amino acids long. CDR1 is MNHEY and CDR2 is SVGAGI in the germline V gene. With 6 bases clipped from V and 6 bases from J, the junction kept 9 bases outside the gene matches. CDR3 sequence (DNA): TGTGCCAGCAGAACGGACAGGGGAGGGCCCGAGCAGTACTTC. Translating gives CASRTDRGGPEQYF.

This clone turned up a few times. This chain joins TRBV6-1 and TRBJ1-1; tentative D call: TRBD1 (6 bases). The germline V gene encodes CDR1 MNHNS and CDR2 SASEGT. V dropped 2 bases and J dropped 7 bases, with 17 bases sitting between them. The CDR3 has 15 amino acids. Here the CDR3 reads CASSEYGHREGEAFF. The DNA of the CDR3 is TGTGCCAGCAGTGAATATGGGCACAGGGAGGGTGAAGCTTTCTTT.

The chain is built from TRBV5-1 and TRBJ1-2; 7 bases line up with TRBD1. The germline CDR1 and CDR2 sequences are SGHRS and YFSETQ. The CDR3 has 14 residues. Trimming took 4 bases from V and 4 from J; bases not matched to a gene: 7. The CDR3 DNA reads TGCGCCAGCAGCATAACAGGGGTTGGCTATGGCTACACCTTC. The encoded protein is CASSITGVGYGYTF.

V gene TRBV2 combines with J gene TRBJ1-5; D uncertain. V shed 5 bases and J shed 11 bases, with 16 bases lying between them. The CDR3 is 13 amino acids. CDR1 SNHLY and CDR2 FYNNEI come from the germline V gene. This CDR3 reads CASSWARGESQHF. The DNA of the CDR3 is TGTGCCAGCAGTTGGGCCCGCGGGGAATCCCAGCATTTT.

Here the CDR3 reads CASSPLGGGSGATDTQYF. CDR3 coding DNA: TGCGCCAGCAGCCCCCTCGGTGGGGGTAGCGGGGCCACAGATACGCAGTATTTT. This chain connects TRBV4-1 to TRBJ2-3, with 8 bases lining up with TRBD2. J lost 2 bases, V lost 4 bases, and 14 bases had no gene match. The CDR3 runs to 18 residues. Per germline, CDR1 MGHRA and CDR2 YSYEKL.

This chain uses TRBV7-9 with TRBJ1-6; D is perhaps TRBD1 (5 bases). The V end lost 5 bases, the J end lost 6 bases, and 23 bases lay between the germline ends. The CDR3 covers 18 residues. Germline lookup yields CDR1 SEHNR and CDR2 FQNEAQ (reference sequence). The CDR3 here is CASSLRDLPAGSNSPLHF. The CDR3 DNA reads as TGTGCCAGCAGCCTACGGGACCTTCCGGCGGGGTCTAATTCACCCCTCCACTTT.

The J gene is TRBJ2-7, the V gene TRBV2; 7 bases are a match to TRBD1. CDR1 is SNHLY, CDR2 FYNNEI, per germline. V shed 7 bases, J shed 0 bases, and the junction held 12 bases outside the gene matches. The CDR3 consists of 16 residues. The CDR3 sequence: CASKNAGTVYSYEQYF. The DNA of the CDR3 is TGTGCCAGCAAGAACGCCGGGACAGTTTACTCCTACGAGCAGTACTTC.

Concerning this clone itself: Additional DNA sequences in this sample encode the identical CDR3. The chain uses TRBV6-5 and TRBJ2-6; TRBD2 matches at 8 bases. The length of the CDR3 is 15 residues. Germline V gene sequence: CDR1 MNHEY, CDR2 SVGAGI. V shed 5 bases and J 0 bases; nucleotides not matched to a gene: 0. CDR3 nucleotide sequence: TGTGCCAGCAGTCGGGGGGGCTCTGGGGCCAACGTCCTGACTTTC. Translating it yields CASSRGGSGANVLTF.

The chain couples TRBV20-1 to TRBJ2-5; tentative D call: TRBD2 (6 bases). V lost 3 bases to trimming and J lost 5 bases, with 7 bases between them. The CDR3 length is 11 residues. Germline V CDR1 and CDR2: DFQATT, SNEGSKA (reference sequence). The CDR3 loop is CSAREGETQYF. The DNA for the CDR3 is TGCAGTGCTAGGGAGGGGGAGACCCAGTACTTC.

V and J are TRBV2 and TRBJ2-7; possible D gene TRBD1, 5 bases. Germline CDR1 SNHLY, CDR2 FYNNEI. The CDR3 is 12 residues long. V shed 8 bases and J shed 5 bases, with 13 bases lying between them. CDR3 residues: CASSRRAHEQYF. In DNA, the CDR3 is TGTGCCAGCTCGCGCAGGGCCCACGAGCAGTACTTC.

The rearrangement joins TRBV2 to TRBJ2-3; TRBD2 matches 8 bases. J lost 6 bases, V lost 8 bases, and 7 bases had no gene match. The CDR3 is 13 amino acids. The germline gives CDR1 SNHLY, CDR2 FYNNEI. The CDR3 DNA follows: TGTGCCAGCGGAAGCGGGGGTATGGATACGCAGTATTTT. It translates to CASGSGGMDTQYF.

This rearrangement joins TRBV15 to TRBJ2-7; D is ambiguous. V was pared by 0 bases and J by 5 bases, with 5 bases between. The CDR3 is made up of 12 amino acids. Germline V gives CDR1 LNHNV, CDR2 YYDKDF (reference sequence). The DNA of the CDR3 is TGTGCCACCAGCAGAGATGAGGACGAGCAGTACTTC. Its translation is CATSRDEDEQYF.

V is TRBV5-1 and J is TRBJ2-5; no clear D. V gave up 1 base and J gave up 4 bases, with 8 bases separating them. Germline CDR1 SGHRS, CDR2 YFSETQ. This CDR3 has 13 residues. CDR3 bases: TGCGCCAGCAGCTTGCCAGGTTCAGAGACCCAGTACTTC. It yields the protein CASSLPGSETQYF.

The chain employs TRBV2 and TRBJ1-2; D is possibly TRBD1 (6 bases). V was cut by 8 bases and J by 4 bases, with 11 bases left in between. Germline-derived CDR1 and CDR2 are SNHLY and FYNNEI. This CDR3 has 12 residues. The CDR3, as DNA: TGTGCCAGCCAAGGACAGCGCTATGGCTACACCTTC. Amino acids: CASQGQRYGYTF.

Here the CDR3 reads CASSLGGGRTEAFF. In nucleotides, the CDR3 is TGTGCCAGCAGCTTAGGCGGGGGTAGGACTGAAGCTTTCTTT. V usage is TRBV7-6 and J usage is TRBJ1-1, with D possibly matching TRBD1 (5 bases). This CDR3 region has 14 residues. V was clipped by 1 base and J by 5 bases, with 11 bases between them. Germline assignment: CDR1 SGHVS and CDR2 FNYEAQ.

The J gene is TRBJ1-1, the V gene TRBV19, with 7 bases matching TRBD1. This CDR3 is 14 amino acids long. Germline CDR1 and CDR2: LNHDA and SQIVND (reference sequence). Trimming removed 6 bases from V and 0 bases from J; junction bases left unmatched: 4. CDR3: CASRTTGMNTEAFF. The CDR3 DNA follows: TGTGCCAGTAGAACGACAGGGATGAACACTGAAGCTTTCTTT.